What follows are 14 T cell receptor beta chains derived from one specimen sequenced in a study of CD8 T cells in ankylosing spondylitis. TCRdb called the 5' RACE reads again in MiXCR, with one record for every CDR3 protein. The data contain some 220,000 distinct CDR3 sequences, roughly a tenth of them singletons. The sequenced sample consisted of blood, either unsorted or a sorted T cell fraction (not recorded which). Source of these receptors: a male donor with ankylosing spondylitis or in good health (not recorded which).

This clonotype was detected ten times or more. The CDR3 DNA follows: TGCAGCGTTGAACGCGGGGGGGTAAACTATGGCTACACCTTC. Translation gives CSVERGGVNYGYTF. The chain uses TRBV29-1 and TRBJ1-2, with a weak D call TRBD1 (5 bases). Germline V lookup: CDR1 SQVTM, CDR2 ANQGSEA. The ends were cut back, 2 bases at V and 2 bases at J, with 12 bases in the middle. The CDR3 loop spans 14 amino acids.

This clonotype was counted many times. CDR3 bases: TGTGCCAGCAGTGCGGGAGGGAACACAGATACGCAGTATTTT. It yields the protein CASSAGGNTDTQYF. The rearrangement links TRBV6-1 to TRBJ2-3, with 8 bases matching TRBD2. The CDR3 runs 14 residues. The germline CDR1 and CDR2 sequences are MNHNS and SASEGT. The V segment lost 4 bases and the J segment 2 bases; nucleotides outside the gene matches: 2.

This clonotype occurred many times. The rearrangement uses TRBV12-3 or TRBV12-4 and TRBJ1-1, with 7 nucleotides matching TRBD1. After removal of 2 bases from V and 7 bases from J, the junction contained 4 bases not matched to a gene. The length of the CDR3 is 13 residues. The DNA for the CDR3 is TGTGCCAGCAGTTTAAGGGGGCCGTATGAAGCTTTCTTT. This sequence encodes CASSLRGPYEAFF.

This clonotype came up a few times. This rearrangement joins TRBV5-6 to TRBJ1-6, with a possible D match to TRBD1 (5 bases). CDR3 length: 14 residues. The germline CDR1 and CDR2 sequences are SGHDT and YYEEEE. Between the trimmed V and J ends, which lost 3 bases and 9 bases, there was a span of 13 bases. The CDR3 DNA reads as TGTGCCAGCAGCTCGGGGGTACTCGGTTCACCCCTCCACTTT. The encoded protein is CASSSGVLGSPLHF.

This clonotype showed up many times. The chain combines TRBV27 with TRBJ2-5, with D hard to call. In germline, CDR1 is MNHEY, CDR2 SMNVEV (reference sequence). The V end was cut by 2 bases, the J end by 2 bases, with 6 bases between. The CDR3 sequence is 13 residues long. The DNA of the CDR3 is TGTGCCAGCAGTTTAAAAGGGCAAGAGACCCAGTACTTC. This translates into CASSLKGQETQYF.

This clonotype was recorded at least ten times. The CDR3 sequence is CSARVQGTTDTQYF. The CDR3 DNA sequence: TGCAGTGCTAGAGTGCAGGGCACCACAGATACGCAGTATTTT. V gene TRBV20-1 combines with J gene TRBJ2-3, with a possible D match to TRBD1 (5 bases). V was trimmed by 1 base and J by 2 bases, leaving 10 bases between them. Germline CDR1 and CDR2: DFQATT and SNEGSKA (reference sequence). The CDR3 consists of 14 residues.

This clonotype was counted between two and nine times. This chain connects TRBV21-1 to TRBJ2-1; the table's D call, TRBD1, was not checked against the DNA. TRBV21-1 constitutes a pseudogene. The CDR3 contains 17 residues. The CDR3 bases are TGTGCCAGCAGCAGGGGCCCACTGGGACAGGCCTACAATGAGCAGTTCTTC. Translating it yields CASSRGPLGQAYNEQFF.

The chain joins TRBV7-6 to TRBJ2-5; unclear D gene. The CDR3 totals 14 residues. Germline lookup yields CDR1 SGHVS and CDR2 FNYEAQ. The V end was cut by 3 bases, the J end by 5 bases, with 13 bases between. The CDR3 is CASSLLLQAETQYF. CDR3 in DNA: TGTGCCAGCAGCTTGCTCCTCCAAGCGGAGACCCAGTACTTC.

This clonotype was seen many times. This chain uses TRBV6-1 with TRBJ2-3; 9 positions match TRBD1. The CDR3 spans 14 residues. Germline CDR1 is MNHNS and CDR2 is SASEGT. J gave up 3 bases and V 6 bases, and 4 bases lay outside the gene matches. Written as DNA, the CDR3 is TGTGCCAGCAGCAGGGACAGGGTAACAGATACGCAGTATTTT. Its protein is CASSRDRVTDTQYF.

DNA of the CDR3: TGCGCCAGCACAACTAGCACCACCGGGGAGCTGTTTTTT. Translated, it gives CASTTSTTGELFF. The chain has TRBV10-2 and TRBJ2-2; possible D gene TRBD2, 6 bases. Deletions cut 7 bases from V and 4 bases from J, with 10 bases between. The CDR3 sequence is 13 residues long. Germline V gene lookup returns CDR1 WSHSY and CDR2 SAAADI.

In its sample, this clonotype was seen a few times. The chain couples TRBV6-1 to TRBJ2-1; D is unresolved. Trimming shortened V by 7 bases and J by 1 base, and 5 bases separated the two germline ends. CDR3 length: 12 amino acids. Germline CDR1 and CDR2: MNHNS and SASEGT. CDR3 sequence (DNA): TGTGCCAGCACCCTTTCCTACAATGAGCAGTTCTTC. Translation gives CASTLSYNEQFF.

This clonotype has at least ten counts. This rearrangement joins TRBV18 to TRBJ2-7; 9 bases fit TRBD1. From germline, CDR1 is KGHSH and CDR2 LQKENI. This CDR3 contains 14 residues. The V gene end was trimmed by 6 bases and the J gene end by 7 bases; junction bases not matched to a gene: 10. In DNA form, the CDR3 reads TGTGCCAGCTCTCCCGGGACAGGGAAGGAAGAGCAGTACTTC. Translating gives CASSPGTGKEEQYF.

Many counts were recorded for this clonotype. This chain connects TRBV9 to TRBJ1-5; TRBD1 might be the D (6 bases). This CDR3 is 17 amino acids long. Deletions cut 6 bases from V and 2 bases from J, with 21 bases between. Germline V gene sequence: CDR1 SGDLS, CDR2 YYNGEE. DNA of the CDR3: TGTGCCAGCACCCGGACAGTACGCGGAGGGGGCAATCAGCCCCAGCATTTT. Its protein is CASTRTVRGGGNQPQHF.

In this sample, this clonotype turned up many times. The rearrangement uses TRBV7-8 and TRBJ1-1; 7 bases fit TRBD1. V shed 0 bases, J shed 4 bases, and the junction held 5 bases outside the gene matches. The CDR3 has 15 amino acids. CDR1 and CDR2 from the germline V gene are SGHVS and FQNEAQ. The DNA of the CDR3 is TGTGCCAGCAGCTTAGCGCAGACAGGGAGCACTGAAGCTTTCTTT. Protein: CASSLAQTGSTEAFF.